This TCR beta chain was documented in a study of blood T cell repertoires in COVID-19. Study-wide background: The origin of the acute and convalescent COVID-19 samples was the United States, Italy and Spain.

In the authors' methods: The assay estimated nucleated cells by amplifying reference gene primers. This table comes from immunoSEQ multiplex PCR, and its TCRdb copy is limited to in-frame clones, with some not included. The D gene and trimming were derived from the DNA, and the V and J assignments and clone size from that table. Counted here are fewer than 300,000 clones, about 89% occurring once; the ten biggest clones make up more than 1.3%. This CDR3 is built from 15 residues. Germline CDR1 MNHNY, CDR2 SVGAGI (reference sequence). V shed 6 bases, J shed 8 bases, and the junction held 13 bases outside the gene matches.

The origin of this receptor is a woman aged 40 to 50 who had recovered from COVID-19. The sample was peripheral blood. This chain joins TRBV6-6 and TRBJ1-2; TRBD1 matches 9 bases. CDR3 nucleotides: TGTGCCAGCAGCGAACAGGGGGCTGGGGAGAAAGGCTACACCTTC. It yields the protein CASSEQGAGEKGYTF.